Presented here are 22 T cell receptor beta chains from one specimen sequenced in a study of PD-1 blockade in mismatch repair-deficient tumors listed by TCRdb under 2017. To prepare the library, the immunoSEQ multiplex PCR assay was applied. Sourced from immuneACCESS, this table was stored by TCRdb with only in-frame sequences that have V and J called. A share of the clones is absent; for the studies checked, an unresolved V gene accounts for under half, and the remainder has no known explanation. The sample records 100,000 or so clones, 82% of which are singletons. The leading ten clones occupy roughly 6.3% of the sample. The sequencing here drew on peripheral blood, taken around 8 months after starting pembrolizumab. The source is an adult with mismatch repair-deficient cancer.

The chain couples TRBV5-1 to TRBJ2-7; 12 bases are a match to TRBD2. The CDR3 contains 15 residues. Germline V gene data show CDR1 as SGHRS and CDR2 as YFSETQ. V shed 3 bases, J shed 2 bases, and the junction held 3 bases outside the gene matches. The CDR3 spells CASSSRTSGTYEQYF. The CDR3 nucleotides are TGCGCCAGCAGCTCCCGGACTAGCGGGACCTACGAGCAGTACTTC.

This clone is a singleton in its sample. The rearrangement joins TRBV6-1 to TRBJ2-2, with a possible D match to TRBD1 (5 bases). Deletions cut 4 bases from V and 1 base from J, with 7 bases between. Germline V gives CDR1 MNHNS, CDR2 SASEGT. CDR3 size: 14 residues. The DNA for the CDR3 is TGTGCCAGCAGTGGACAGTTGAACACCGGGGAGCTGTTTTTT. As protein: CASSGQLNTGELFF.

The CDR3, as DNA: TGCAGCGTTGGGCAACGGTCCTACGAGCAGTACTTC. Translation: CSVGQRSYEQYF. This chain joins TRBV29-1 and TRBJ2-7; D uncertain. The V gene's germline CDR1 is SQVTM and CDR2 ANQGSEA. The V and J ends lost 4 bases and 1 base respectively, with 8 bases between them. This CDR3 is 12 amino acids long.

CDR3 DNA sequence: TGTGCCAGCAGTCCCGGACACTCCTCTGGGGCCAACGTCCTGACTTTC. Translation gives CASSPGHSSGANVLTF. This chain joins TRBV5-4 and TRBJ2-6; tentatively, D is TRBD1 (5 bases). The CDR3 sequence is 16 residues long. V lost 5 bases and J 0 bases, leaving 12 bases between the germline ends. Germline V gene lookup returns CDR1 SGHNT and CDR2 YYREEE (reference sequence).

The CDR3 region is CASSLNPYRGLADEQYF. The CDR3 nucleotides read TGTGCCAGCAGCTTAAACCCTTACCGCGGACTTGCGGACGAGCAGTACTTC. The genes are TRBV7-9 and TRBJ2-7; tentatively, D is TRBD2 (5 bases). CDR1 and CDR2 (germline): SEHNR, FQNEAQ (reference sequence). The CDR3 is 17 amino acids. The V end lost 2 bases, the J end lost 5 bases, and 22 bases lay between the germline ends.

This clone was seen once. The rearrangement links TRBV18 to TRBJ2-2; D uncertain. Germline values: CDR1 KGHSH, CDR2 LQKENI. V lost 4 bases and J 4 bases, leaving 13 bases between the germline ends. CDR3 length: 15 amino acids. DNA for the CDR3: TGTGCCAGCTCACGGGCAGTTCCTACCACCGGGGAGCTGTTTTTT. It codes for CASSRAVPTTGELFF.

J is TRBJ1-1 and V is TRBV9; 7 bases are shared with TRBD1. The germline V gene has CDR1 SGDLS and CDR2 YYNGEE. This CDR3 has 16 residues. J gave up 3 bases and V 4 bases, and 12 bases lay outside the gene matches. CDR3 region: CASSRQGNVGYTEAFF. CDR3 DNA: TGTGCCAGCAGCCGACAGGGAAATGTGGGTTACACTGAAGCTTTCTTT.

This clone was detected only once. The V call is TRBV7-8, the J call TRBJ1-3; tentative D call: TRBD1 (5 bases). The germline V gene encodes CDR1 SGHVS and CDR2 FQNEAQ. This CDR3 region has 14 residues. V was pared by 8 bases and J by 0 bases, with 11 bases between. CDR3 nucleotides: TGTGCCAGCCACTGGGGGAGCTCTGGAAACACCATATATTTT. Translation: CASHWGSSGNTIYF.

This chain joins TRBV7-9 and TRBJ2-2; 7 bases fit TRBD1. CDR1 and CDR2 from the germline V gene are SEHNR and FQNEAQ (reference sequence). The CDR3 is made up of 15 amino acids. J lost 3 bases, V lost 7 bases, and 8 bases had no gene match. The chain's CDR3 is CASNKDRLDTGELFF. The DNA of the CDR3 is TGTGCCAGCAACAAGGACAGGTTGGACACCGGGGAGCTGTTTTTT.

The rearrangement joins TRBV7-3 to TRBJ2-1, with D maybe TRBD2 (6 bases). CDR1 SGHTA and CDR2 FQGTGA come from the germline V gene. The CDR3 runs 15 residues. Trimming took off 7 bases at V and 5 bases at J, with 18 bases between the two ends. CDR3 coding DNA: TGTGCCAGCACAGGAGGGGCCGACACACACAATGAGCAGTTCTTC. Protein product: CASTGGADTHNEQFF.

This clone was observed a few times. The chain joins TRBV10-3 to TRBJ1-1; possibly TRBD1 for D (6 bases). This CDR3 has 15 amino acids. The germline gives CDR1 ENHRY, CDR2 SYGVKD. Deletions cut 0 bases from V and 0 bases from J, with 8 bases between. CDR3 in DNA: TGTGCCATCAGTGAGTCGGCAGGGGTGAACACTGAAGCTTTCTTT. Its protein product is CAISESAGVNTEAFF.

The gene calls are TRBV6-5 and TRBJ2-1; the match to TRBD2 covers 11 bases. CDR1 and CDR2 (germline): MNHEY, SVGAGI. V trimming: 8 bases; J trimming: 6 bases; junction bases outside the gene matches: 9. The CDR3 has 15 residues. CDR3 region: CASSLSGRAVNEQFF. The CDR3 region has the DNA TGTGCCAGCTCGCTTAGCGGGAGGGCGGTCAATGAGCAGTTCTTC.

The chain joins TRBV11-3 to TRBJ2-1; no clear D gene. Germline V CDR1 and CDR2: SGHNT, YENEEA. Trimming removed 1 base at V and 0 bases at J, with 4 bases between. The CDR3 sequence is 14 residues long. The CDR3 spells CASSLAGSYNEQFF. CDR3 in DNA: TGTGCCAGCAGCTTAGCGGGCTCCTACAATGAGCAGTTCTTC.

This chain connects TRBV19 to TRBJ2-1; 12 bases fit TRBD2. CDR3 length equals 15 residues. The germline gives CDR1 LNHDA, CDR2 SQIVND (reference sequence). The V segment lost 5 bases and the J segment 6 bases; nucleotides outside the gene matches: 5. The CDR3 DNA follows: TGTGCCAGTAGTTTGACTAGCGGGAGCATCAATGAGCAGTTCTTC. This codes for CASSLTSGSINEQFF.

This clone was recorded a few times. The genes are TRBV7-9 and TRBJ2-1; no clear D. The V end lost 5 bases, the J end lost 10 bases, and 9 bases lay between the germline ends. The CDR3 has 11 amino acids. CDR1 and CDR2 (germline): SEHNR, FQNEAQ (reference sequence). The CDR3 coding sequence is TGTGCCAGCAGCCATCAACGCGAGCAGTTCTTC. Residues: CASSHQREQFF.

The chain has TRBV30 and TRBJ2-7; no definite D call. Germline V gene data show CDR1 as GTSNPN and CDR2 as SVGIG (reference sequence). Trimming took off 3 bases at V and 9 bases at J, with 15 bases between the two ends. This CDR3 spans 12 amino acids. The chain's CDR3 is CAWSRFETAQYF. The CDR3 DNA reads as TGTGCCTGGAGCCGGTTCGAGACGGCGCAGTACTTC.

The chain joins TRBV7-9 to TRBJ2-5, with no clear D. CDR1 is SEHNR and CDR2 is FQNEAQ in the germline V gene (reference sequence). The V gene lost 7 bases and the J gene lost 2 bases, with 8 bases spanning the gap. The CDR3 is 12 residues long. The CDR3 DNA follows: TGTGCCAGCACACAAATTCAAGAGACCCAGTACTTC. Its protein product is CASTQIQETQYF.

The chain recombines TRBV12-5 with TRBJ1-1; no firm D call. With 6 bases removed from V and 10 bases from J, the gap between germline ends came to 15 bases. CDR1 is LGHNT, CDR2 FRNRAP, per germline. CDR3 length: 12 residues. CDR3 protein: CASGGSGLGAFF. The DNA for the CDR3 is TGTGCTAGTGGGGGATCCGGCCTTGGAGCTTTCTTT.

The gene calls are TRBV29-1 and TRBJ1-2, with D tentatively TRBD1 (6 bases). V was pared by 5 bases and J by 7 bases, with 14 bases between. The CDR3 is made up of 12 amino acids. Germline assignment: CDR1 SQVTM and CDR2 ANQGSEA. The CDR3 sequence is CSVYTGPSGYTF. The DNA of the CDR3 is TGCAGCGTTTATACAGGGCCAAGTGGCTACACCTTC.

The V gene is TRBV29-1, the J gene TRBJ1-1; D gene ambiguous. The germline V gene encodes CDR1 SQVTM and CDR2 ANQGSEA. The germline V and J ends were trimmed by 2 bases and 11 bases, with 6 bases remaining between them. The CDR3 contains 9 residues. CDR3 sequence reads: CSVESGAFF. DNA of the CDR3: TGCAGCGTTGAATCGGGGGCTTTCTTT. Drawing the rest from reference TRBV29-1 and TRBJ1-1, the complete variable domain is SAVISQKPSRDICQRGTSLTIQCQVDSQVTMMFWYRQQPGQSLTLIATANQGSEATYESGFVIDKFPISRPNLTFSTLTVSNMSPEDSSIYLCSVESGAFFGQGTRLTVV.

V and J are TRBV19 and TRBJ1-5; TRBD1 matches at 7 bases. CDR1 is LNHDA and CDR2 is SQIVND in the germline V gene (reference sequence). The CDR3 runs 14 residues. Trimming took 8 bases from V and 1 from J; bases not matched to a gene: 5. The CDR3 DNA reads as TGTGCCAGTTCGGACAGGCAAAGCAATCAGCCCCAGCATTTT. It is translated as CASSDRQSNQPQHF. Using reference TRBV19 and TRBJ1-5 for the parts outside the CDR3, the full variable domain is DGGITQSPKYLFRKEGQNVTLSCEQNLNHDAMYWYRQDPGQGLRLIYYSQIVNDFQKGDIAEGYSVSREKKESFPLTVTSAQKNPTAFYLCASSDRQSNQPQHFGDGTRLSIL.

V and J are TRBV28 and TRBJ2-7, with 9 bases matching TRBD2. In germline, CDR1 is MDHEN, CDR2 SYDVKM. The CDR3 extends over 15 amino acids. With V trimmed by 5 bases and J by 3 bases, 8 bases remained unmatched. The DNA of the CDR3 is TGTGCCAGCAGTACCCCGGGGCGGGGGGGCTACGAGCAGTACTTC. Translating it yields CASSTPGRGGYEQYF. Complete variable domain (other parts from reference TRBV28 and TRBJ2-7): DVKVTQSSRYLVKRTGEKVFLECVQDMDHENMFWYRQDPGLGLRLIYFSYDVKMKEKGDIPEGYSVSREKKERFSLILESASTNQTSMYLCASSTPGRGGYEQYFGPGTRLTVT.